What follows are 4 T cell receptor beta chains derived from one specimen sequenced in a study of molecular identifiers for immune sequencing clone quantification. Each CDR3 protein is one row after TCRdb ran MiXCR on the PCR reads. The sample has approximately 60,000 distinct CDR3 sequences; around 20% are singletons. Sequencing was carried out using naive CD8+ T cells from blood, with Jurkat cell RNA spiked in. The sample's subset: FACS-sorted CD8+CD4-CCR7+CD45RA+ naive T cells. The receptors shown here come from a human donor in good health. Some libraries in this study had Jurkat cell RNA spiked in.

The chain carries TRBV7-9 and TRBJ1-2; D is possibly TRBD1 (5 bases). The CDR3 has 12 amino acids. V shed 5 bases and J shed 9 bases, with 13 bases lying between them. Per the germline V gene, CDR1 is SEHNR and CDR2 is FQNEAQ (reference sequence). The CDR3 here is CASSLSGTSYTF. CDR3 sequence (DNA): TGTGCCAGCAGCCTCTCCGGGACGAGCTACACCTTC.

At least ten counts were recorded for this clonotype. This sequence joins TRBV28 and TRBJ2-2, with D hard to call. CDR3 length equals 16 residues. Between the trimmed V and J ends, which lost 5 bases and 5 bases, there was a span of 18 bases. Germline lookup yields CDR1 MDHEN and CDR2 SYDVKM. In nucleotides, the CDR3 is TGTGCCAGCAGTCCCCGGATGGGTTGGGGTACCGGGGAGCTGTTTTTT. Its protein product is CASSPRMGWGTGELFF.

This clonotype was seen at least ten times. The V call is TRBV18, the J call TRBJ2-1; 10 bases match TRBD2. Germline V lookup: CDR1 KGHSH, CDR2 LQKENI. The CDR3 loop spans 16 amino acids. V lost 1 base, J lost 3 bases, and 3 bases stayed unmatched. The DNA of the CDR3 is TGTGCCAGCTCACCACTAGCGGGGGGCCTCTACAATGAGCAGTTCTTC. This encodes CASSPLAGGLYNEQFF. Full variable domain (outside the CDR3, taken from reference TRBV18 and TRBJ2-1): NAGVMQNPRHLVRRRGQEARLRCSPMKGHSHVYWYRQLPEEGLKFMVYLQKENIIDESGMPKERFSAEFPKEGPSILRIQQVVRGDSAAYFCASSPLAGGLYNEQFFGPGTRLTVL.

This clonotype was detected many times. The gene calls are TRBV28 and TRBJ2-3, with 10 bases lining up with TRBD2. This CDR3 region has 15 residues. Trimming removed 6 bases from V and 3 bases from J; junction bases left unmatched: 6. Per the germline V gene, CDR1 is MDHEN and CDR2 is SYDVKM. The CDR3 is CASRLPGLATDTQYF. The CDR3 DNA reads TGTGCCAGCAGGTTACCGGGACTAGCGACAGATACGCAGTATTTT.